Each of the 8 T cell receptor beta chains below was sequenced from the same sample in a study of blood T cells in healthy people across ages. Using a J-beta primer mix together with a sample-barcoded 5' primer, a second PCR was run for about 7 to 12 cycles. In TCRdb, the 5' RACE reads were re-called with MiXCR into one record per CDR3 protein. This table has 500,000 to 700,000 distinct CDR3 sequences, about 30% appearing once. Input material: blood. These receptors were obtained from a woman at least 80 years old in good health.

The sample holds many counts of this clonotype. V usage is TRBV18 and J usage is TRBJ2-5, with TRBD1 matching 9 bases. Germline lookup yields CDR1 KGHSH and CDR2 LQKENI. The V and J ends lost 6 bases and 5 bases, in that order; junction bases with no gene match: 10. The CDR3 consists of 15 residues. In nucleotides, the CDR3 is TGTGCCAGCTCCCCAGGACAGGGGCCGGGGGAGACCCAGTACTTC. Its protein product is CASSPGQGPGETQYF.

This clonotype was detected many times. The chain carries TRBV20-1 and TRBJ1-5; D not certain. The CDR3 extends over 15 amino acids. Per germline, CDR1 DFQATT and CDR2 SNEGSKA (reference sequence). Trimming removed 6 bases at V and 3 bases at J, with 18 bases between. The CDR3 reads CSASRPYQVNQPQHF. The CDR3 DNA reads TGCAGTGCCAGCCGGCCTTACCAGGTCAATCAGCCCCAGCATTTT.

This clonotype occurred a few times. Being one base from a much bigger clone, this may be a read error. J is TRBJ2-5 and V is TRBV7-8, with D possibly matching TRBD2 (5 bases). This CDR3 has 15 amino acids. The germline gives CDR1 SGHVS, CDR2 FQNEAQ. The V end lost 2 bases, the J end lost 1 base, and 11 bases lay between the germline ends. In DNA form, the CDR3 reads TGTGCCAGCAGCTTACGGGGTACTACCCAAGAGACCCAGTACTTC. Protein: CASSLRGTTQETQYF.

The V and J genes are TRBV2 and TRBJ2-5; no firm D call. This CDR3 is built from 13 residues. V was trimmed by 4 bases and J by 4 bases, leaving 10 bases between them. Germline CDR1 is SNHLY and CDR2 is FYNNEI. The DNA for the CDR3 is TGTGCCAGCAGTGGCCCGGTCGCAGAGACCCAGTACTTC. Amino acids: CASSGPVAETQYF. Drawing the rest from reference TRBV2 and TRBJ2-5, the complete variable domain is EPEVTQTPSHQVTQMGQEVILRCVPISNHLYFYWYRQILGQKVEFLVSFYNNEISEKSEIFDDQFSVERPDGSNFTLKIRSTKLEDSAMYFCASSGPVAETQYFGPGTRLLVL.

The V gene is TRBV9, the J gene TRBJ1-6; D is perhaps TRBD1 (5 bases). CDR3 length equals 13 residues. CDR1 SGDLS and CDR2 YYNGEE come from the germline V gene. Trimming removed 0 bases from V and 10 bases from J, with 8 bases in between. The CDR3, as DNA: TGTGCCAGCAGCGTAGCGGGGGGATCACCCCTCCACTTT. This codes for CASSVAGGSPLHF.

This clonotype was detected ten times or more. The chain has TRBV5-5 and TRBJ2-3, with D possibly TRBD2 on 6 matching bases. Germline CDR1 is SGHKS and CDR2 is YYEKEE (reference sequence). The CDR3 runs to 19 residues. The V end was cut by 1 base, the J end by 0 bases, with 21 bases between. DNA for the CDR3: TGTGCCAGCAGCTTGAGAATGGGGGGAGGATTCTCTAGCACAGATACGCAGTATTTT. Its translation: CASSLRMGGGFSSTDTQYF.

This clonotype was detected a few times. This chain joins TRBV7-6 and TRBJ1-1; no clear D. In germline, CDR1 is SGHVS, CDR2 FNYEAQ. The V end lost 4 bases, the J end lost 6 bases, and 12 bases lay between the germline ends. The CDR3 is made up of 13 amino acids. The CDR3 here is CASSSGPGAEAFF. The CDR3 DNA reads as TGTGCCAGCAGCTCCGGGCCCGGGGCTGAAGCTTTCTTT.

This clonotype was seen many times. DNA of the CDR3: TGTGCCATCAGTGTAGGACTGGACAGGACAGATACGCAGTATTTT. This codes for CAISVGLDRTDTQYF. The chain couples TRBV10-3 to TRBJ2-3; TRBD1 matches 7 bases. Losses at the gene ends were 4 bases for V and 3 bases for J; bases not matched to a gene: 7. The CDR3 is made up of 15 amino acids. Germline CDR1 is ENHRY and CDR2 is SYGVKD.